What follows describes a single T cell receptor beta chain. Its specificity is unknown. A second PCR, run for about 7 to 11 cycles, used a sample-barcoded 5' primer plus a J-beta primer mix. A 12-random-nucleotide template-switch adaptor tagged each cDNA molecule. There were at least 2.5 million CDR3-containing paired-end reads obtained from each sample. In TCRdb, the 5' RACE reads were re-called with MiXCR into one record per CDR3 protein. The sample gives 1 million to 1.2 million distinct CDR3 sequences, more than 30% of which show up once; 10% to 15% is in the top ten. The data originate from a study of blood T cells in healthy people across ages. Study observations and caveats: In these data, TCR beta diversity tracked strongly with naive T cell percentage.

The CDR3 totals 15 residues. From germline, CDR1 is DFQATT and CDR2 SNEGSKA (reference sequence). Trimming shortened V by 3 bases and J by 4 bases, and 16 bases separated the two germline ends. The sequenced material came from blood. The chain links TRBV20-1 to TRBJ2-1, with a tentative D call TRBD2 (5 bases). This receptor was obtained from a man younger than 30 in good health. CDR3 DNA: TGCAGTGCTAGGGACCTAGCTTGGCCATACAATGAGCAGTTCTTC. Translating it yields CSARDLAWPYNEQFF.